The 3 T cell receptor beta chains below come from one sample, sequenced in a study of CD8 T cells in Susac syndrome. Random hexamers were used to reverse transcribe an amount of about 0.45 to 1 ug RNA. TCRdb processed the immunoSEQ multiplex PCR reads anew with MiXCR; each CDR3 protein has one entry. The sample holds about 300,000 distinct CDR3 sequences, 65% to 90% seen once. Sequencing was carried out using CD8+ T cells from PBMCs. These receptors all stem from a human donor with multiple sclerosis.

CDR3 protein: CASSPHNGIQYF. CDR3 sequence (DNA): TGTGCCAGCAGCCCCCATAATGGCATTCAGTACTTC. The chain joins TRBV27 to TRBJ2-4; D uncertain. V lost 6 bases and J lost 9, with 12 bases in between. The CDR3 is 12 residues long. Germline V gives CDR1 MNHEY, CDR2 SMNVEV (reference sequence).

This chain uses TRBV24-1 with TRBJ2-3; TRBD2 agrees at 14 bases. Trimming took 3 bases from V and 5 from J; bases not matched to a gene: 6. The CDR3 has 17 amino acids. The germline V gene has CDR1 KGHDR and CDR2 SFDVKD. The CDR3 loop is CATSDEGLAGVLDTQYF. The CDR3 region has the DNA TGTGCCACCAGTGATGAGGGACTAGCGGGAGTTTTAGATACGCAGTATTTT.

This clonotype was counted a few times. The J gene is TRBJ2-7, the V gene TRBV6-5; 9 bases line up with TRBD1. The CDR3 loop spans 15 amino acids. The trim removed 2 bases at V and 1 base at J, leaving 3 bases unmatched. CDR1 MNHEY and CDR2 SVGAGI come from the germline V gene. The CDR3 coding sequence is TGTGCCAGCAGTTACCGGACAGGGGCGTCCTACGAGCAGTACTTC. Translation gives CASSYRTGASYEQYF.